This TCR beta chain appears in the sequencing data of a study of beta chain features in type 1 diabetes. Study at large: The samples had more than 95 million sorted cells examined in all.

Trimming left V 4 bases short and J 2 bases short, with 11 bases between. The CDR3 consists of 14 residues. CDR1 and CDR2 from the germline V gene are SNHLY and FYNNEI. cDNA synthesis used the whole RNA isolate, giving expressed TCRB sequences. Generated by immunoSEQ multiplex PCR, the TCRdb table keeps only in-frame clones and is missing some. Of 110,000 to 150,000 clones in the sample, 6.9% were seen once. Every sorted population was more than 98% pure. Study-wide results and limits: Overrepresentation of cells with high TCR expression could result from cDNA sequencing.

This clone was picked up a small number of times. The antigen is not known. This clonotype was sampled from a woman aged 25-40 years in good health. Sequenced: central memory CD4+ T cells from blood. The gene calls are TRBV2 and TRBJ1-2; tentatively, D is TRBD1 (5 bases). CDR3 sequence (DNA): TGTGCCAGCAGTGCCCAGGGTGGGAACTATGGCTACACCTTC. It codes for CASSAQGGNYGYTF.